This T cell receptor beta chain was identified in a study of regulatory T cells in long-lasting Graves disease. Study-wide results and limits: Examination was confined to peripheral blood, excluding thyroid tissue. Favoring TRBV28, TRBJ1-2 and TRBJ2-5 was a feature seen in persistent disease.

The time point was: newly diagnosed GD, antithyroid drugs for less than 3 months. Isolated PBMC RNA provided the starting material for the TCR library. CDR1 SGHRS and CDR2 YFSETQ come from the germline V gene. With 0 bases removed from V and 6 bases from J, the gap between germline ends came to 9 bases. The CDR3 is made up of 13 amino acids. This clonotype appeared a few times. No antigen is known for it. The TCR beta library used iRepertoire HTBI primers with Arm-PCR amplification of CDR3. MiXCR, run by TCRdb on the multiplex PCR reads, gives a single entry per CDR3 protein. The profile shows more than 400,000 distinct CDR3 sequences, around 15% of them singletons. This sample was shared with a second study, whose subject was T cells in Graves' hyperthyroidism and ophthalmopathy. As that report states: In the first-round RT-PCR of the TCR CDR3, the HTBI primer set was used.

This receptor was identified in a man in his forties with Graves disease. This rearrangement joins TRBV5-1 to TRBJ2-5; no clear D. The sequenced sample was peripheral blood mononuclear cells (PBMCs), obtained at new diagnosis, from a patient treated with antithyroid drugs. The DNA of the CDR3 is TGCGCCAGCAGCTTGGGTCAGCCCAAGACCCAGTACTTC. Translation: CASSLGQPKTQYF. The complete variable domain, with remaining parts taken from reference TRBV5-1 and TRBJ2-5, reads KAGVTQTPRYLIKTRGQQVTLSCSPISGHRSVSWYQQTPGQGLQFLFEYFSETQRNKGNFPGRFSGRQFSNSRSEMNVSTLELGDSALYLCASSLGQPKTQYFGPGTRLLVL.